One sample yielded the 25 T cell receptor beta chains listed below, sequenced in a study of control samples from healthy donors and cancer patients. This table comes from immunoSEQ multiplex PCR, and its TCRdb copy is limited to in-frame clones, with some not included. The sample includes under 150,000 clones, 70% to 90% seen only once; the top ten take about 2.9%. The specimen sequenced was blood. The receptors stem from a man aged 55 to 70 in good health.

The gene calls are TRBV27 and TRBJ1-1, with TRBD1 matching over 9 bases. The CDR3 consists of 14 residues. The germline V gene encodes CDR1 MNHEY and CDR2 SMNVEV (reference sequence). V lost 6 bases and J lost 1; bases outside the gene matches: 3. CDR3 region: CASRRGQGNTEAFF. CDR3 DNA: TGTGCCAGCAGGCGGGGACAGGGGAACACTGAAGCTTTCTTT.

The V gene is TRBV5-4, the J gene TRBJ2-1, with TRBD2 matching 11 bases. Germline V gives CDR1 SGHNT, CDR2 YYREEE (reference sequence). CDR3 length: 18 residues. V shed 3 bases, J shed 7 bases, and the junction held 15 bases outside the gene matches. The CDR3 DNA sequence: TGTGCCAGCAGCTCCCGTGGGTCCGCTAGCGGGGGGTTAAATGAGCAGTTCTTC. It specifies CASSSRGSASGGLNEQFF.

The chain is built from TRBV3-1 (or the pseudogene TRBV3-2) and TRBJ1-1; D unclear. The V gene's germline CDR1 is LGHDT and CDR2 YNNKEL (reference sequence). V was trimmed by 4 bases and J by 1 base, leaving 10 bases between them. The CDR3 contains 14 residues. Here the CDR3 reads CASSPHWGNTEAFF. As DNA, the CDR3 is TGTGCCAGCAGCCCCCATTGGGGGAACACTGAAGCTTTCTTT.

The chain uses TRBV4-2 and TRBJ1-5; 8 bases are a match to TRBD1. Germline V gene data show CDR1 as LGHNA and CDR2 as YNFKEQ. This CDR3 spans 17 amino acids. The ends lost 3 bases at V and 0 bases at J; junction bases unmatched: 7. The CDR3 DNA is TGTGCCAGCAGCCAGTCCTTGACAGGGGTTAGCAATCAGCCCCAGCATTTT. Residues: CASSQSLTGVSNQPQHF.

The CDR3 loop is CASKVRGYGELFF. For the CDR3, the DNA is TGTGCCAGCAAGGTCAGGGGATACGGGGAGCTGTTTTTT. This rearrangement joins TRBV6-5 to TRBJ2-2; tentative D call: TRBD1 (6 bases). The V gene lost 7 bases and the J gene lost 7 bases, with 13 bases spanning the gap. From germline, CDR1 is MNHEY and CDR2 SVGAGI. This CDR3 is 13 amino acids long.

The V and J genes are TRBV4-2 and TRBJ2-3; 15 bases line up with TRBD2. Germline loops: CDR1 LGHNA, CDR2 YNFKEQ. With V trimmed by 3 bases and J by 0 bases, 16 bases remained unmatched. The CDR3 loop spans 22 amino acids. The CDR3 nucleotides read TGTGCCAGCAGCCACGAATTCGCCGGGACTAGCGGGGGGCCCCGGAGCACAGATACGCAGTATTTT. Protein: CASSHEFAGTSGGPRSTDTQYF.

The gene calls are TRBV5-5 and TRBJ2-5; 14 bases are shared with TRBD2. After removal of 4 bases from V and 2 bases from J, the junction contained 7 bases not matched to a gene. The CDR3 extends over 17 amino acids. The germline CDR1 and CDR2 sequences are SGHKS and YYEKEE (reference sequence). The CDR3: CASSRIGTSGGQETQYF. In DNA, the CDR3 is TGTGCCAGCAGCAGAATCGGGACTAGCGGGGGACAAGAGACCCAGTACTTC.

The gene calls are TRBV18 and TRBJ2-7, with D perhaps matching TRBD1 or TRBD2 (5 bases each). CDR1 and CDR2 (germline): KGHSH, LQKENI. The CDR3 covers 15 residues. Trimming stripped 5 bases from V and 0 bases from J, with 14 bases between. In DNA form, the CDR3 reads TGTGCCAGCTCAACCGGGACGGTAAGCTCCTACGAGCAGTACTTC. It yields the protein CASSTGTVSSYEQYF.

The V call is TRBV9, the J call TRBJ1-1; no clear D. V was trimmed by 0 bases and J by 1 base, leaving 10 bases between them. This CDR3 has 15 residues. Germline V gives CDR1 SGDLS, CDR2 YYNGEE. The CDR3 DNA reads as TGTGCCAGCAGCGTAGTAATTCGACAGAACACTGAAGCTTTCTTT. This codes for CASSVVIRQNTEAFF.

This chain joins TRBV9 and TRBJ1-1; possibly TRBD1 for D (5 bases). The V gene's germline CDR1 is SGDLS and CDR2 YYNGEE. Trimming pared 0 bases from V and 7 bases from J, leaving 16 bases between. The CDR3 sequence is 15 residues long. The CDR3 bases are TGTGCCAGCAGCGTAGTAGCCGGGGCCGGGGGTGAAGCTTTCTTT. Its translation: CASSVVAGAGGEAFF.

The genes are TRBV7-2 and TRBJ1-4, with D unclear. Between the trimmed V and J ends, which lost 1 base and 4 bases, there was a span of 10 bases. Germline assignment: CDR1 SGHTA and CDR2 FQGNSA. The CDR3 loop spans 15 amino acids. The CDR3 here is CASSLGLSYNEKLFF. CDR3 in DNA: TGTGCCAGCAGCTTAGGGCTCAGCTATAATGAAAAACTGTTTTTT.

The chain has TRBV19 and TRBJ2-7; D remains unclear. The CDR3 is 16 residues long. Germline loops: CDR1 LNHDA, CDR2 SQIVND (reference sequence). The V and J ends lost 2 bases and 4 bases respectively, with 18 bases between them. The CDR3 sequence is CASSILHHKVPYEQYF. In DNA, the CDR3 is TGTGCCAGTAGTATACTACACCATAAGGTCCCATACGAGCAGTACTTC.

V and J are TRBV7-9 and TRBJ2-3; D is possibly TRBD2 (5 bases). The CDR3 is 15 amino acids. Looked up from germline, CDR1 is SEHNR and CDR2 is FQNEAQ (reference sequence). The V and J ends lost 5 bases and 3 bases respectively, with 15 bases between them. This CDR3 is CASSLTRDLTDTQYF. The DNA of the CDR3 is TGTGCCAGCAGCCTAACCCGGGATCTGACAGATACGCAGTATTTT.

This chain connects TRBV18 to TRBJ1-3; D is ambiguous. From germline, CDR1 is KGHSH and CDR2 LQKENI. Trimming shortened V by 2 bases and J by 2 bases, and 13 bases separated the two germline ends. CDR3 length: 16 amino acids. CDR3 DNA sequence: TGTGCCAGCTCACCAACAGTAAACGTGGCTGGAAACACCATATATTTT. Translation: CASSPTVNVAGNTIYF.

The chain links TRBV4-3 to TRBJ2-3; 7 positions match TRBD1. J was trimmed by 2 bases and V by 3 bases; bases with no gene match: 2. Germline CDR1 reads LGHNA; CDR2 reads YSLEER. The CDR3 spans 14 residues. CDR3 nucleotide sequence: TGCGCCAGCAGCCAGGGGACAGCCACAGATACGCAGTATTTT. Its protein is CASSQGTATDTQYF.

The rearrangement joins TRBV5-1 to TRBJ1-2, with a possible D match to TRBD1 (5 bases). In germline, CDR1 is SGHRS, CDR2 YFSETQ. This CDR3 has 14 residues. Deletions cut 3 bases from V and 3 bases from J, with 12 bases between. The CDR3: CASSYTGGDYGYTF. The CDR3 coding sequence is TGCGCCAGCAGCTACACCGGGGGTGACTATGGCTACACCTTC. The full variable domain, rest sourced from reference TRBV5-1 and TRBJ1-2, is KAGVTQTPRYLIKTRGQQVTLSCSPISGHRSVSWYQQTPGQGLQFLFEYFSETQRNKGNFPGRFSGRQFSNSRSEMNVSTLELGDSALYLCASSYTGGDYGYTFGSGTRLTVV.

The rearrangement uses TRBV27 and TRBJ1-2; D is unresolved. Germline CDR1 reads MNHEY; CDR2 reads SMNVEV (reference sequence). This CDR3 region has 12 residues. The germline V and J ends were trimmed by 0 bases and 8 bases, with 7 bases remaining between them. CDR3 amino acids: CASSLSGSGYTF. CDR3 in DNA: TGTGCCAGCAGTTTATCAGGGAGCGGCTACACCTTC.

The V and J genes are TRBV6-2 or TRBV6-3 and TRBJ2-3; 7 nucleotides align to TRBD1. The length of the CDR3 is 15 residues. The germline V gene has CDR1 MNHEY and CDR2 SVGEGT. V was pared by 4 bases and J by 2 bases, with 6 bases of the junction left unmatched. The CDR3, as DNA: TGTGCCAGCAGTTCACGGGACAGTATCACAGATACGCAGTATTTT. Its protein product is CASSSRDSITDTQYF.

V gene TRBV11-2 combines with J gene TRBJ1-1, with 8 bases aligning to TRBD1. The junction had 6 bases not matched to a gene; V was cut back by 5 bases and J by 4 bases. The CDR3 is 14 residues long. Germline values: CDR1 SGHAT, CDR2 FQNNGV. The CDR3 protein is CASSQQGVGTEAFF. In DNA form, the CDR3 reads TGTGCCAGCAGCCAACAGGGGGTGGGCACTGAAGCTTTCTTT.

V gene TRBV20-1 combines with J gene TRBJ2-6; 7 bases are a match to TRBD1. Germline CDR1 and CDR2: DFQATT and SNEGSKA (reference sequence). CDR3 length equals 17 residues. V lost 3 bases, J lost 0 bases, and 8 bases stayed unmatched. The CDR3 DNA reads as TGCAGTGCTAGTAGGGACAGTGTTAACTCTGGGGCCAACGTCCTGACTTTC. Encoded protein: CSASRDSVNSGANVLTF.

The DNA for the CDR3 is TGTGCCAGCAGATCGTTGCGGGGGAACTACGAGCAGTACTTC. It codes for CASRSLRGNYEQYF. The chain couples TRBV28 to TRBJ2-7; 7 nucleotides align to TRBD2. Trimming took 6 bases from V and 3 from J; bases not matched to a gene: 8. CDR1 is MDHEN, CDR2 SYDVKM, per germline. The CDR3 is 14 residues long.

The chain links TRBV18 to TRBJ2-3; no firm D call. Germline loops: CDR1 KGHSH, CDR2 LQKENI. The ends were cut back, 3 bases at V and 4 bases at J, with 14 bases in the middle. The CDR3 runs to 15 residues. CDR3 sequence reads: CASSPQNSVADTQYF. Here the CDR3 DNA reads TGTGCCAGCTCACCTCAGAACTCGGTAGCAGATACGCAGTATTTT.

Here the CDR3 DNA reads TGTGCCAGCTCACCAGGGACAGACTCGGGGAGTGGCTACACCTTC. Its protein product is CASSPGTDSGSGYTF. This rearrangement joins TRBV18 to TRBJ1-2, with 7 bases lining up with TRBD1. CDR1 is KGHSH, CDR2 LQKENI, per germline. The CDR3 consists of 15 residues. The junction had 10 bases not matched to a gene; V was cut back by 2 bases and J by 7 bases.

This clone was counted once. This sequence joins TRBV28 and TRBJ1-3, with no clear D. The germline V gene encodes CDR1 MDHEN and CDR2 SYDVKM. The CDR3 is 13 amino acids. Trimming shortened V by 6 bases and J by 4 bases, and 10 bases separated the two germline ends. CDR3 sequence reads: CASRFQPGNTIYF. In nucleotides, the CDR3 is TGTGCCAGCAGATTCCAGCCAGGAAACACCATATATTTT. The full variable domain, rest sourced from reference TRBV28 and TRBJ1-3, is DVKVTQSSRYLVKRTGEKVFLECVQDMDHENMFWYRQDPGLGLRLIYFSYDVKMKEKGDIPEGYSVSREKKERFSLILESASTNQTSMYLCASRFQPGNTIYFGEGSWLTVV.

This sequence joins TRBV9 and TRBJ2-1, with TRBD2 matching over 9 bases. CDR3 length: 16 amino acids. Germline trimming cut 0 bases from V and 7 bases from J; bases unmatched to any gene: 8. CDR1 SGDLS and CDR2 YYNGEE come from the germline V gene. As DNA, the CDR3 is TGTGCCAGCAGCGTAGTGGGCGGGACTAGCTTTAATGAGCAGTTCTTC. As protein: CASSVVGGTSFNEQFF.